The clone carrying this T cell receptor (beta chain) was seen at least ten times. The data originate from a study of human T cells and chemical hapten exposure. Individual cDNA molecules received unique molecular identifiers in the library. Via MiXCR, TCRdb re-called the RACE reads, giving one row per CDR3 protein. The sample has 95,000 or so distinct CDR3 sequences, around 10% seen once; the top ten hold more than 3%. As for time point: patch test 2, 6 weeks after DPC sensitization. Specified treatment: therapeutic diphenylcyclopropenone sensitization with weekly scalp DPC. The V gene end was trimmed by 11 bases and the J gene end by 2 bases; junction bases not matched to a gene: 9. Germline loops: CDR1 MGHDK, CDR2 SYGVNS. The length of the CDR3 is 14 residues.

This chain uses TRBV25-1 with TRBJ1-2, with TRBD1 matching 9 bases. The source is a woman in her forties with alopecia areata. Some clones in this sample may be carry-over from other donors' samples. Sequences were derived from whole blood, sampled in connection with sensitization to the hapten diphenylcyclopropenone (DPC). The CDR3 here is CASTTGGPNYGYTF. CDR3 nucleotide sequence: TGTGCCTCTACGACAGGGGGGCCAAACTATGGCTACACCTTC.